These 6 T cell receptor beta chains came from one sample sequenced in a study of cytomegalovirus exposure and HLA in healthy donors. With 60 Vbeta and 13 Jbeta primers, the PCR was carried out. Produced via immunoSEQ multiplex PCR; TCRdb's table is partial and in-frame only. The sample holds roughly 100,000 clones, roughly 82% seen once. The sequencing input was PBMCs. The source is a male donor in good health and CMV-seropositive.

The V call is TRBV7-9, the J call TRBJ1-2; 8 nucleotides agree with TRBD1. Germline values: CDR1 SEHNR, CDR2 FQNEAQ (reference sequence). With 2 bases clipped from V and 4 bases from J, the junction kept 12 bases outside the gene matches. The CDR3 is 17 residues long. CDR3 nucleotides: TGTGCCAGCAGCTTAAGGGGACAGGCCACCCAATTCTATGGCTACACCTTC. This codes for CASSLRGQATQFYGYTF.

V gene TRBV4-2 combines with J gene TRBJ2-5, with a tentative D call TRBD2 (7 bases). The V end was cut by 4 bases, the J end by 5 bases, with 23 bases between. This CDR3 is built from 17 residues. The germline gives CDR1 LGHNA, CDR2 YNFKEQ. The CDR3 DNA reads TGTGCCAGCAGCCGTGGAGTAGGGGGGGGACCAATTGAGACCCAGTACTTC. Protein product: CASSRGVGGGPIETQYF.

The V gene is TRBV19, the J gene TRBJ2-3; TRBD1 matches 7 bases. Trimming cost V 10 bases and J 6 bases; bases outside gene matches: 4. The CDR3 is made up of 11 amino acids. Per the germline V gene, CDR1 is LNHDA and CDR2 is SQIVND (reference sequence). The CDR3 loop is CATTGEDTQYF. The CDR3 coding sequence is TGTGCCACCACAGGGGAGGATACGCAGTATTTT.

The CDR3 DNA reads as TGTGCCAGCAGGATTCTCAGGCAGAACACTGAAGCTTTCTTT. Its translation is CASRILRQNTEAFF. The chain couples TRBV6-1 to TRBJ1-1, with D unresolved. Trimming took off 6 bases at V and 1 base at J, with 12 bases between the two ends. The length of the CDR3 is 14 residues. Germline values: CDR1 MNHNS, CDR2 SASEGT.

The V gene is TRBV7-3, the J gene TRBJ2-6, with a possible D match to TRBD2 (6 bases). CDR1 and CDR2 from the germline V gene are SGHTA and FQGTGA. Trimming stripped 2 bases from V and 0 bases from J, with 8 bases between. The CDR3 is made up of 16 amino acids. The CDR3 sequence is CASSLVGGSGANVLTF. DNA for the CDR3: TGTGCCAGCAGCTTAGTCGGGGGCTCTGGGGCCAACGTCCTGACTTTC.

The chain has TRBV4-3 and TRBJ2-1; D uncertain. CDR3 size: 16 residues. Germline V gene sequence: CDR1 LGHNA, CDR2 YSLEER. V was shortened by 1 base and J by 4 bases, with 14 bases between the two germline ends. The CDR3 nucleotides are TGCGCCAGCAGCCAAGCCCCTGTCCGGTCGTACAATGAGCAGTTCTTC. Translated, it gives CASSQAPVRSYNEQFF.